This T cell receptor beta chain was documented in a study of a mutant IDH1 vaccine in newly diagnosed glioma. Sequenced by immunoSEQ multiplex PCR; TCRdb stores in-frame clones only, minus some. The sample lists roughly 29,000 clones; 80% were seen once. This clone has just a few counts. The antigen is unknown. The time point: week 23, last vaccination. Vaccination comprised doses that each held 300 ug of mutant IDH1 20-mer peptide, plus topical imiquimod. The sample was PBMCs, taken from a glioma patient whose treatment included an IDH1 peptide vaccine. The TCR was taken from a woman under 30 with glioma.

The CDR3 nucleotides read TGTGCCAGCACAGCCCTATCCAATTCACCCCTCCACTTT. This sequence encodes CASTALSNSPLHF. V and J are TRBV2 and TRBJ1-6; D ambiguous. CDR1 SNHLY and CDR2 FYNNEI come from the germline V gene. CDR3 length: 13 residues. The V end was cut by 7 bases, the J end by 7 bases, with 11 bases between.